This T cell receptor beta chain stems from a study of identical twins. Points from the study as a whole: Insertion counts were lower in abundant cord blood beta clonotypes, a trend that memory repertoires did not show. Researchers caution that invariant MAIT and iNKT cells could partly confound zero-insertion analyses. Conclusions were drawn cross-sectionally by statistical analysis, without following the same donors. When twins shared out-of-frame alpha sequences, those sequences had excess low generation probability.

This CDR3 comprises 14 residues. Losses at the gene ends were 7 bases for V and 1 base for J; bases not matched to a gene: 5. CDR1 and CDR2 from the germline V gene are SNHLY and FYNNEI. TCRdb passed the 5' RACE reads through MiXCR, listing each CDR3 protein once. The sample contains fewer than 350,000 distinct CDR3 sequences, less than 9% of which appear only once. This clonotype was observed a few times. Its antigen is unknown. These data also formed part of another study, on yellow fever vaccine responses in identical twins.

This TCR derives from a woman aged 18-29 years in good health. The chain uses TRBV2 and TRBJ2-3, with 7 nucleotides matching TRBD2. What was sequenced was memory (CD45RO+) T cells sorted from blood. The CDR3 bases are TGTGCCAGCAAGGCTAGCGGAGGCACAGATACGCAGTATTTT. This translates into CASKASGGTDTQYF.